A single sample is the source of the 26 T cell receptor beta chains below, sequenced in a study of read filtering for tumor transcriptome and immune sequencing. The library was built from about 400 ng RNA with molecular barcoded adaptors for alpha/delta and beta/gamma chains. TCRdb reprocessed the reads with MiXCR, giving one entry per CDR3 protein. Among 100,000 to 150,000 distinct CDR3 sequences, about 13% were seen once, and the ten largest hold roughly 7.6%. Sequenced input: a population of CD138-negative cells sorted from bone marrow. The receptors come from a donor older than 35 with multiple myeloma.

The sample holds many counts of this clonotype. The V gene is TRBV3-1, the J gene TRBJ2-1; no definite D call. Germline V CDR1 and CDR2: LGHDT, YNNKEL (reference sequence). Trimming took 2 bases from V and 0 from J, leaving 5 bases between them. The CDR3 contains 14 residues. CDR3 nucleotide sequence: TGTGCCAGCAGCCAACAACTCTCCTACAATGAGCAGTTCTTC. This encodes CASSQQLSYNEQFF.

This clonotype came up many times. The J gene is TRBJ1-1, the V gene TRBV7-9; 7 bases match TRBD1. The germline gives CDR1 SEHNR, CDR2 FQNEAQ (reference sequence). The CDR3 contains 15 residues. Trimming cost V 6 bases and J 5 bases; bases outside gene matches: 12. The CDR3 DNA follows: TGTGCCAGCAGTACATCACCTACAGGGGCAACTGAAGCTTTCTTT. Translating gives CASSTSPTGATEAFF.

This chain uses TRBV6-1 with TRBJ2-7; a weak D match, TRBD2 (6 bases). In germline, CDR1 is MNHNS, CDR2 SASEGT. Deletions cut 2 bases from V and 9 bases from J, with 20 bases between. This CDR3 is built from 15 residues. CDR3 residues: CASSELLLATGVQYF. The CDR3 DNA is TGTGCCAGCAGTGAATTGTTGTTGGCGACGGGGGTGCAGTACTTC.

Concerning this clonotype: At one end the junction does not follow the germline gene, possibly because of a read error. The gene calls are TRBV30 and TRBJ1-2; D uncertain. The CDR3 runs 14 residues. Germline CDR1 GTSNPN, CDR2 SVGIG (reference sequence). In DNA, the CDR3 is TGTGCCTGGAGTGTAACGGGCCGCTATTATGGCTACATCTTC. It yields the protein CAWSVTGRYYGYIF.

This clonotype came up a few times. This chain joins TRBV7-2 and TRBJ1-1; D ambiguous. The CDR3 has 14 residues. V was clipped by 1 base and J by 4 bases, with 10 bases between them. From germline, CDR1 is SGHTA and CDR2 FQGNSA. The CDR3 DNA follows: TGTGCCAGCAGCTTAGACGGCACGGGCACTGAAGCTTTCTTT. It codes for CASSLDGTGTEAFF.

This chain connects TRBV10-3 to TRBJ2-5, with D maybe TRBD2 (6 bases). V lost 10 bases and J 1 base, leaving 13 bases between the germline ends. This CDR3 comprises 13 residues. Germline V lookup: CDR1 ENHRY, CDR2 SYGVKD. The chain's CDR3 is CATASGAQETQYF. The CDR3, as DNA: TGTGCCACCGCTTCGGGAGCCCAAGAGACCCAGTACTTC.

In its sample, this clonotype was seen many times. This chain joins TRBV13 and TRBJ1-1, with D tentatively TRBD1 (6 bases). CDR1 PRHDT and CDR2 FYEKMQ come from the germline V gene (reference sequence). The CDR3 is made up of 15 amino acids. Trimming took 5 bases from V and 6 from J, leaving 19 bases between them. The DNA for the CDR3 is TGTGCCAGCAGCCAGAACTCAGGGGTTGAGGCTGAAGCTTTCTTT. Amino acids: CASSQNSGVEAEAFF.

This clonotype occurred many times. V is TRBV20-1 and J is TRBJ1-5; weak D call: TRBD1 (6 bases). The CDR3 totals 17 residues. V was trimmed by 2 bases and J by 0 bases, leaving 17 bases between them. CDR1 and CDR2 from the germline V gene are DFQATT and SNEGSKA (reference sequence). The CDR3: CSARPSDRLHSNQPQHF. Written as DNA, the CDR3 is TGCAGTGCTAGACCTAGTGACAGGTTACATAGCAATCAGCCCCAGCATTTT.

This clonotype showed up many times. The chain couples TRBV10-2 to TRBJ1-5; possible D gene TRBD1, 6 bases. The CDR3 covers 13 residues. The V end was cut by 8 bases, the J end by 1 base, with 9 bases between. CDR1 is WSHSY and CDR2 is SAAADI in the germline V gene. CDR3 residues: CASVGGSNQPQHF. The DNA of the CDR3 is TGCGCCAGCGTAGGGGGAAGCAATCAGCCCCAGCATTTT.

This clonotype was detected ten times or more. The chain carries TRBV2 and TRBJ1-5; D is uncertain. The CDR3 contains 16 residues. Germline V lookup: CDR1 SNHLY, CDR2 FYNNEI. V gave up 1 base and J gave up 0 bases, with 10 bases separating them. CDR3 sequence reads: CASSEGSYYSNQPQHF. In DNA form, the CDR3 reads TGTGCCAGCAGTGAAGGGTCCTATTATAGCAATCAGCCCCAGCATTTT.

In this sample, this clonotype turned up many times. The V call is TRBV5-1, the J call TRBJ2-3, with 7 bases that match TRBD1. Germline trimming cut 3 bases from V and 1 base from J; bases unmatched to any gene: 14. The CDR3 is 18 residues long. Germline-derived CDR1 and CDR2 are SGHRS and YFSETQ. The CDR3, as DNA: TGCGCCAGCAGCTCCGGGACAGCCTCCTTAGGGGGCACAGATACGCAGTATTTT. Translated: CASSSGTASLGGTDTQYF.

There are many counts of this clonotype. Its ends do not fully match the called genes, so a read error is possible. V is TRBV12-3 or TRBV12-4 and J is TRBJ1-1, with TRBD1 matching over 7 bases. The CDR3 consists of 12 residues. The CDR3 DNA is TGTGCCAGCAGTACTGGACAGGCCCCGGGGATCTTT. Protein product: CASSTGQAPGIF.

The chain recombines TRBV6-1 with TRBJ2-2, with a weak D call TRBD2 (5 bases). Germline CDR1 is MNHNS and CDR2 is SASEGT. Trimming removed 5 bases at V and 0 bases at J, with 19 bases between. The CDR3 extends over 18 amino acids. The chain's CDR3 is CASSTRNPGSSNTGELFF. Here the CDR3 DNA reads TGTGCCAGCAGTACCCGGAATCCGGGGAGCTCGAACACCGGGGAGCTGTTTTTT.

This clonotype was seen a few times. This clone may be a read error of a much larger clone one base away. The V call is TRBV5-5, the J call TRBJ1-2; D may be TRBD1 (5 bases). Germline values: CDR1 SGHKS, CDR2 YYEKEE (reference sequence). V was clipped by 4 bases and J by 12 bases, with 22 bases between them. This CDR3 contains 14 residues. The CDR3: CASSLLMGTDGHTF. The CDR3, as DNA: TGTGCCAGCAGCCTCCTTATGGGGACTGACGGCCACACCTTC.

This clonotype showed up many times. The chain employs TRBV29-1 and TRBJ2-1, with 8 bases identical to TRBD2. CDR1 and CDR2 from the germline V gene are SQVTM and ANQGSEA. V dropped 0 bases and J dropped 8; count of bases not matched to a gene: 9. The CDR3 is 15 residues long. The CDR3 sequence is CSVEETGTRADEQFF. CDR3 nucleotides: TGCAGCGTTGAAGAGACTGGGACTAGGGCCGATGAGCAGTTCTTC.

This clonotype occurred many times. CDR3 loop: CATLSPRLTRIQYSNQPQHF. Here the CDR3 DNA reads TGTGCCACTCTAAGCCCTAGGTTGACCCGAATTCAGTATAGCAATCAGCCCCAGCATTTT. This chain connects TRBV12-3 or TRBV12-4 to TRBJ1-5; D is undetermined. V was trimmed by 10 bases and J by 0 bases, leaving 31 bases between them. The CDR3 extends over 20 amino acids.

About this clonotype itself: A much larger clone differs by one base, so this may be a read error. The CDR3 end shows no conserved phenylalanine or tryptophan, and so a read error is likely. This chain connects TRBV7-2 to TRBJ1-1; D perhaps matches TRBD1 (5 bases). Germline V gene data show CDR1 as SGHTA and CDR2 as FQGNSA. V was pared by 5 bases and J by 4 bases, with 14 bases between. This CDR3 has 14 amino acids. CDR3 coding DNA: TGTGCCAGCAGCCCGCGACAGAGGAGCACTGAAGCTTTCCTT. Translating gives CASSPRQRSTEAFL.

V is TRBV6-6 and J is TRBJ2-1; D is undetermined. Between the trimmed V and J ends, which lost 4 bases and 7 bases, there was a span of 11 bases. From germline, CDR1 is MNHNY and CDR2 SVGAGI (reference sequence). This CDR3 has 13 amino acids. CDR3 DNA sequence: TGTGCCAGCAGTTCCTTGGACGGGAATGAGCAGTTCTTC. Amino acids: CASSSLDGNEQFF.

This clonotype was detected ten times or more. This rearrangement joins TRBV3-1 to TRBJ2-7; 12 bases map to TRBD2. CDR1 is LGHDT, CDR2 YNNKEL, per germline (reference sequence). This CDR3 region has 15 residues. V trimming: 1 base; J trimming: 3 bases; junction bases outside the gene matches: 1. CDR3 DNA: TGTGCCAGCAGCCAAGGACTAGCGGGGGACTACGAGCAGTACTTC. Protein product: CASSQGLAGDYEQYF.

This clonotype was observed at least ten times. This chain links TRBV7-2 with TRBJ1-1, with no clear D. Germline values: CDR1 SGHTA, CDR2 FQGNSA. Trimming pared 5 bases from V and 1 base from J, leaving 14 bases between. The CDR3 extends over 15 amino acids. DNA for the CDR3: TGTGCCAGCAGCCTCCTCGGAGCGGGGAACACTGAAGCTTTCTTT. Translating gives CASSLLGAGNTEAFF.

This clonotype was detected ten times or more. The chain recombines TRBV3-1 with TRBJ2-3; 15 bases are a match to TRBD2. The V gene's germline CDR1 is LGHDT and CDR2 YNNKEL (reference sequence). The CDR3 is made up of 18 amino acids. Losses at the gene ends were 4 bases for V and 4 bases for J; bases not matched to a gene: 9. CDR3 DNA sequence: TGTGCCAGCAGCCTCGGGACTAGCGGGAGGTTTACCGCAGATACGCAGTATTTT. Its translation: CASSLGTSGRFTADTQYF.

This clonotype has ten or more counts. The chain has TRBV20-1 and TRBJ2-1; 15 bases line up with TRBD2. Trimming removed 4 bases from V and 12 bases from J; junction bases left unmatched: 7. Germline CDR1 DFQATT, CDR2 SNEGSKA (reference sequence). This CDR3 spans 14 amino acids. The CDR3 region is CSATGTSGRRVQFF. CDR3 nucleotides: TGCAGTGCTACCGGGACTAGCGGGAGGAGGGTGCAGTTCTTC.

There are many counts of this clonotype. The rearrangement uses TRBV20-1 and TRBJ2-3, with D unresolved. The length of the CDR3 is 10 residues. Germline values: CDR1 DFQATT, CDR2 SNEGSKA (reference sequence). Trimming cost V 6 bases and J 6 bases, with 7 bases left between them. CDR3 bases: TGCAGTGCAACTATGGATACGCAGTATTTT. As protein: CSATMDTQYF.

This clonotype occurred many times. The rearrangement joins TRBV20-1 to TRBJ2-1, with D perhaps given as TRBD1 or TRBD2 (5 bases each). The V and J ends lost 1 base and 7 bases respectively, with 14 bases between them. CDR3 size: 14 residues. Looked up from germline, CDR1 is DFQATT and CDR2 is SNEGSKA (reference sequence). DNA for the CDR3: TGCAGTGCTAGAGTCGGGGCCGTACGGAATGAGCAGTTCTTC. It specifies CSARVGAVRNEQFF.

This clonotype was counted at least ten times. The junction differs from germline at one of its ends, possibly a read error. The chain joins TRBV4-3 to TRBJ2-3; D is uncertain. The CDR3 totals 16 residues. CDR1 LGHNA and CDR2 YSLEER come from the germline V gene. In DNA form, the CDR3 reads TGCGCCAGCAGCCAAGGGCTGACAAGACGCACAGATACGCAGTGTTTT. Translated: CASSQGLTRRTDTQCF.

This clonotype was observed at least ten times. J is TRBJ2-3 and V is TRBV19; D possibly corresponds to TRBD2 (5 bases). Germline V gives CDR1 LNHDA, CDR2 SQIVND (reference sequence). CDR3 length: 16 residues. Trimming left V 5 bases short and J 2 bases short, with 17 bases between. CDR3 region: CASSPLAGYNTDTQYF. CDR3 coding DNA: TGTGCCAGTAGTCCCCTGGCGGGCTACAACACAGATACGCAGTATTTT.